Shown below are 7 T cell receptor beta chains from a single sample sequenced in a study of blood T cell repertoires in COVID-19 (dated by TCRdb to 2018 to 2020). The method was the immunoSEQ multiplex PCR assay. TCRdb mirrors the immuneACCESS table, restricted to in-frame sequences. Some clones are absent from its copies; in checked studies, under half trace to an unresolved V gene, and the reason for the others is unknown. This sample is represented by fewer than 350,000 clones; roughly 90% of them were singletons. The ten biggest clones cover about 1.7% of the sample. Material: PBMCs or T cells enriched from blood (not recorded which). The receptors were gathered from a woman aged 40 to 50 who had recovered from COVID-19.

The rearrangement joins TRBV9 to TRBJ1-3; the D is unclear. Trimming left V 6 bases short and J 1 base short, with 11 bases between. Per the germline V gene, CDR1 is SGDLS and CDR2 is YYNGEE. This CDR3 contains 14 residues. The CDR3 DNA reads TGTGCCAGCACCCTCGAGGGATCTGGAAACACCATATATTTT. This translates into CASTLEGSGNTIYF.

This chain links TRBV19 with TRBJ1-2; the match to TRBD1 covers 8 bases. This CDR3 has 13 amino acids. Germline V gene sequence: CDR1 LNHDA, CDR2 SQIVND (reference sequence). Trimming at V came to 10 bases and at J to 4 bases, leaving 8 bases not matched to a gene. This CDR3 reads CATYDRGGYGYTF. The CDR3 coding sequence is TGTGCCACCTATGACAGGGGAGGCTATGGCTACACCTTC.

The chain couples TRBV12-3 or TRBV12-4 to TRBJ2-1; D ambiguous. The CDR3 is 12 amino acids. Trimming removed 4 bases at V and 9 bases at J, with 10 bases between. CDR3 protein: CASSSPFGEQFF. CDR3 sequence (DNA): TGTGCCAGCAGTTCGCCATTCGGTGAGCAGTTCTTC.

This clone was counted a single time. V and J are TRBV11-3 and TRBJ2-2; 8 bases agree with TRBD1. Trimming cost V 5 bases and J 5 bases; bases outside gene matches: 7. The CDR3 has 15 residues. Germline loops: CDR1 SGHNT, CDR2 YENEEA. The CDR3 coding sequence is TGTGCCAGCAGCCACGACAGGGGCGGGACCGGGGAGCTGTTTTTT. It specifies CASSHDRGGTGELFF.

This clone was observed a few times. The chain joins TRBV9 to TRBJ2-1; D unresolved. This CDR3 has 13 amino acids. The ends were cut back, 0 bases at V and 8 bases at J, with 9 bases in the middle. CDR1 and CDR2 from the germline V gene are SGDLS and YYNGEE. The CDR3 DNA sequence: TGTGCCAGCAGCGTAGACTACTCCGATGAGCAGTTCTTC. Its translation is CASSVDYSDEQFF.

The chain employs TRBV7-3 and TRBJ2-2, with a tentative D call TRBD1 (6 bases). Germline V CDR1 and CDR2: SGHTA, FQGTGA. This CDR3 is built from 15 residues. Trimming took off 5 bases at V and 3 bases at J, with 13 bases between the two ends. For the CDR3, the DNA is TGTGCCAGCAGCAGCGGTCACAGGGACACCGGGGAGCTGTTTTTT. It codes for CASSSGHRDTGELFF.

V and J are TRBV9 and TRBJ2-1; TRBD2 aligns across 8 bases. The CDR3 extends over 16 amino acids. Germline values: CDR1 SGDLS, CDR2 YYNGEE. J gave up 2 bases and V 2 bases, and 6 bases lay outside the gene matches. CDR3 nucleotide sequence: TGTGCCAGCAGCGTGCGGACTAGCCCCGCCTACAATGAGCAGTTCTTC. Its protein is CASSVRTSPAYNEQFF.